This TCR beta chain was retrieved from a study of OX40 agonist ivuxolimab in advanced cancers. Study overall: Enrolled patients in dose escalation had cancers that were hepatocellular carcinoma, melanoma, renal cell or head and neck cancer. People who had prior anti-PD-1, anti-PD-L1 or anti-CTLA-4 therapy could take part, and approximately 44% had some. Study conclusions and caveats: Expanded clones belonging to CD8+ T cells outnumbered, on average, those of CD4+. Within 6 weeks, CD4+ and CD8+ blood T cells expanded clonally at 0.1 to 3.0 mg/kg.

The length of the CDR3 is 12 residues. Germline-derived CDR1 and CDR2 are PRHDT and FYEKMQ (reference sequence). V lost 4 bases and J lost 1, with 5 bases in between. In regard to this clone: Its antigen is not identified.

The data were produced by immunoSEQ multiplex PCR, yet TCRdb's version contains in-frame clones alone and is incomplete. The sample carries more than 80,000 clones, 75% to 95% recorded once. The chain combines TRBV13 with TRBJ2-7; D not certain. The sequence was collected from an adult with an advanced solid tumor such as melanoma, head and neck, liver or kidney cancer. Sequenced here: CD4+ or CD8+ T cells sorted from blood, sampled in a trial of the OX40 agonist ivuxolimab. The CDR3 spells CASSSDSYEQYF. CDR3 nucleotides: TGTGCCAGCAGCTCAGATTCCTACGAGCAGTACTTC.